The clone carrying this TCR beta chain was observed a handful of times. The sample originates from a study of blood T cell repertoires in COVID-19. Study-wide context: Italy, Spain and the United States were the sources of the convalescent and acute COVID-19 samples. T cells, B-cell-depleted T cells, or PBMCs supplied cDNA or gDNA.

Methods used by the authors: Counts of nucleated cells, estimated from reference gene primer amplification, were obtained. Measured with immunoSEQ multiplex PCR; TCRdb has only the in-frame clones, and not every one. That table is the source of V, J and clone size, and D and trimming were worked out from the DNA. The sample comprises 200,000 to 250,000 clones, under 90% of which are singletons, and just under 20% rests with the top ten. Sequencing was performed on peripheral blood. This sequence originates from a man in his thirties or forties with active or convalescent COVID-19.

The CDR3 protein is CASSTGDRNYGYTF. The CDR3 DNA reads as TGTGCCAGCAGCACCGGGGACAGAAACTATGGCTACACCTTC. The gene calls are TRBV5-4 and TRBJ1-2, with 7 positions matching TRBD1. The germline V gene encodes CDR1 SGHNT and CDR2 YYREEE (reference sequence). The CDR3 has 14 amino acids. J gave up 2 bases and V 4 bases, and 5 bases lay outside the gene matches.